This entry lists 23 T cell receptor beta chains sequenced from one sample in a study of T cells in Graves' hyperthyroidism and ophthalmopathy. TCR beta CDR3 sequences were amplified from RNA transcripts. Carried out on the TCR CDR3, a first-round RT-PCR used the HTBI primer set. In TCRdb, the multiplex PCR reads were re-called with MiXCR into one record per CDR3 protein. The sample has 550,000 to 850,000 distinct CDR3 sequences, roughly a sixth seen once. The sequencing sample was made of blood. Every receptor here comes from a woman between 50 and 59 years old with Graves' hyperthyroidism that later progressed to Graves' ophthalmopathy.

The genes are TRBV29-1 and TRBJ2-2; maybe TRBD1 (6 bases). This CDR3 is 17 amino acids long. The germline V gene has CDR1 SQVTM and CDR2 ANQGSEA. V lost 1 base and J lost 3, with 18 bases in between. CDR3 in amino acids: CSVEGTQGPADTGELFF. For the CDR3, the DNA is TGCAGCGTTGAAGGAACTCAGGGGCCCGCTGACACCGGGGAGCTGTTTTTT.

This clonotype appeared a few times. The CDR3 loop reads CASIYTPGEAFF. CDR3 bases: TGTGCCAGTATTTATACACCGGGTGAAGCTTTCTTT. The chain recombines TRBV19 with TRBJ1-1; no clear D gene. V lost 7 bases and J lost 7, with 13 bases in between. Germline CDR1 LNHDA, CDR2 SQIVND (reference sequence). This CDR3 comprises 12 residues.

A word on this clonotype: Being one base from a much bigger clone, this may be a read error. The chain has TRBV27 and TRBJ1-1; D remains ambiguous. The CDR3 has 11 amino acids. The V end was cut by 8 bases, the J end by 1 base, with 5 bases between. Germline-derived CDR1 and CDR2 are MNHEY and SMNVEV (reference sequence). The CDR3 nucleotides are TGTGCCAGCCCCAGGAACACTGAAGCTTTCTTT. Translation gives CASPRNTEAFF.

This clonotype was recorded many times. The chain is built from TRBV2 and TRBJ1-1; D remains unclear. Germline V gene lookup returns CDR1 SNHLY and CDR2 FYNNEI. CDR3 size: 14 residues. The V end lost 4 bases, the J end lost 1 base, and 10 bases lay between the germline ends. CDR3 nucleotide sequence: TGTGCCAGCAGTGTCCGGCAGAGGAACACTGAAGCTTTCTTT. This translates into CASSVRQRNTEAFF.

The chain employs TRBV7-2 and TRBJ2-7; 7 bases fit TRBD2. V lost 7 bases, J lost 2 bases, and 8 bases stayed unmatched. CDR1 and CDR2 from the germline V gene are SGHTA and FQGNSA. The CDR3 sequence is 14 residues long. CDR3 protein: CASTTSARPYEQYF. The CDR3 DNA follows: TGTGCCAGCACAACTAGCGCGCGCCCCTACGAGCAGTACTTC.

There are a few counts of this clonotype. The rearrangement joins TRBV19 to TRBJ1-4; weak D call: TRBD1 (5 bases). Germline V gene lookup returns CDR1 LNHDA and CDR2 SQIVND (reference sequence). V gave up 4 bases and J gave up 7 bases, with 19 bases separating them. This CDR3 is 16 amino acids long. The CDR3 coding sequence is TGTGCCAGTAGTAGTGTGGCAGGGAACTCCGGTGAAAAACTGTTTTTT. Amino acids: CASSSVAGNSGEKLFF. The full variable domain, completed using reference TRBV19 and TRBJ1-4, is DGGITQSPKYLFRKEGQNVTLSCEQNLNHDAMYWYRQDPGQGLRLIYYSQIVNDFQKGDIAEGYSVSREKKESFPLTVTSAQKNPTAFYLCASSSVAGNSGEKLFFGSGTQLSVL.

In the case of this clonotype: This may stem from a read error, because a much larger clone lies one nucleotide away. The chain combines TRBV7-2 with TRBJ1-3; D call uncertain. In germline, CDR1 is SGHTA, CDR2 FQGNSA. CDR3 length equals 15 residues. V lost 2 bases to trimming and J lost 3 bases, with 11 bases between them. The CDR3 nucleotides are TGTGCCAGCAGCTTACAGGAGGCTTTTGGAAACACCATATATTTT. Translated, it gives CASSLQEAFGNTIYF.

This chain links TRBV6-5 with TRBJ2-2; D uncertain. This CDR3 is built from 14 residues. Germline CDR1 is MNHEY and CDR2 is SVGAGI. V lost 6 bases to trimming and J lost 6 bases, with 14 bases between them. DNA for the CDR3: TGTGCCAGCAGCTACATTTTTATGGCCGGGGAGCTGTTTTTT. Translating it yields CASSYIFMAGELFF.

This clonotype was observed a handful of times. This chain links TRBV5-8 with TRBJ1-2; D gene unclear. The CDR3 is 12 amino acids. V was clipped by 4 bases and J by 7 bases, with 11 bases between them. Germline values: CDR1 SGHTS, CDR2 YDEGEE. CDR3 nucleotide sequence: TGTGCCAGCAGCCCGGGATATCGTGGCTACACCTTC. Residues: CASSPGYRGYTF. Complete variable domain (other parts from reference TRBV5-8 and TRBJ1-2): EAGVTQSPTHLIKTRGQQATLRCSPISGHTSVYWYQQALGLGLQFLLWYDEGEERNRGNFPPRFSGRQFPNYSSELNVNALELEDSALYLCASSPGYRGYTFGSGTRLTVV.

Here the CDR3 DNA reads TGCAGTGCTAGAAGCGCGGGCCGCCTTGGCGGAAACACCATATATTTT. Its translation: CSARSAGRLGGNTIYF. The chain combines TRBV20-1 with TRBJ1-3; D not resolved. V dropped 2 bases and J dropped 4 bases, with 18 bases sitting between them. The germline V gene encodes CDR1 DFQATT and CDR2 SNEGSKA (reference sequence). There are 16 residues in the CDR3.

This clonotype was seen more than once but under ten times. The chain couples TRBV7-8 to TRBJ1-4; no definite D call. CDR1 and CDR2 from the germline V gene are SGHVS and FQNEAQ. V was cut by 6 bases and J by 0 bases, with 11 bases left in between. The CDR3 loop spans 15 amino acids. For the CDR3, the DNA is TGTGCCAGCAGGAAGTACCATGCAACTAATGAAAAACTGTTTTTT. Its protein product is CASRKYHATNEKLFF.

This clonotype has a handful of counts. The gene calls are TRBV2 and TRBJ1-6, with D hard to call. This CDR3 has 16 residues. Trimming stripped 2 bases from V and 0 bases from J, with 8 bases between. Germline values: CDR1 SNHLY, CDR2 FYNNEI. This chain's CDR3 is CASSEREDSYNSPLHF. CDR3 nucleotides: TGTGCCAGCAGTGAAAGGGAAGACTCCTATAATTCACCCCTCCACTTT.

In its sample, this clonotype was seen many times. The CDR3 loop reads CASSLEGSGGSYNEQFF. DNA of the CDR3: TGTGCCAGCAGTCTGGAGGGTAGCGGGGGGTCCTACAATGAGCAGTTCTTC. J is TRBJ2-1 and V is TRBV12-3 or TRBV12-4; TRBD2 matches 10 bases. After removal of 5 bases from V and 1 base from J, the junction contained 8 bases not matched to a gene. This CDR3 comprises 17 residues.

Comment on this clonotype: A single base separates this from a much larger clone, so it may be a read error. The chain combines TRBV12-3 or TRBV12-4 with TRBJ1-1; D ambiguous. Trimming removed 8 bases at V and 0 bases at J, with 10 bases between. This CDR3 is built from 13 residues. In nucleotides, the CDR3 is TGTGCCAGCGTACCTTACCTGAACACTGAAGCTTTCTTT. Its translation: CASVPYLNTEAFF.

This clonotype was detected ten times or more. This chain uses TRBV7-8 with TRBJ1-2; 9 nucleotides align to TRBD1. V shed 1 base and J 4 bases; nucleotides not matched to a gene: 7. The CDR3 length is 16 residues. The germline CDR1 and CDR2 sequences are SGHVS and FQNEAQ. The CDR3 region is CASSLGRTGAIYGYTF. In DNA, the CDR3 is TGTGCCAGCAGCTTAGGCCGGACAGGGGCAATCTATGGCTACACCTTC.

Many counts were recorded for this clonotype. The chain couples TRBV20-1 to TRBJ1-5; 9 nucleotides line up with TRBD1. The CDR3 runs 13 residues. V shed 7 bases and J 6 bases; nucleotides not matched to a gene: 7. Germline V gene lookup returns CDR1 DFQATT and CDR2 SNEGSKA (reference sequence). Here the CDR3 DNA reads TGCAGTGTCCTACAGGGGGCTGGTCAGCCCCAGCATTTT. Its protein is CSVLQGAGQPQHF.

The J gene is TRBJ1-5, the V gene TRBV3-1; no definite D call. CDR1 and CDR2 from the germline V gene are LGHDT and YNNKEL (reference sequence). Trimming stripped 0 bases from V and 7 bases from J, with 19 bases between. The CDR3 extends over 17 amino acids. The CDR3 bases are TGTGCCAGCAGCCAAGATCTGCGGTTCGGGGTGGGACAGCCCCAGCATTTT. Its protein product is CASSQDLRFGVGQPQHF.

This clonotype has a count of ten or more. The chain has TRBV12-3 or TRBV12-4 and TRBJ1-2; TRBD1 matches 10 bases. This CDR3 has 16 amino acids. The V gene end was trimmed by 8 bases and the J gene end by 6 bases; junction bases not matched to a gene: 15. The CDR3 region is CASPPTGTGDFHGYTF. In DNA form, the CDR3 reads TGTGCCAGCCCACCGACCGGGACAGGGGACTTCCATGGCTACACCTTC.

This clonotype was counted ten times or more. The genes are TRBV5-1 and TRBJ2-3; weak D call: TRBD2 (5 bases). Germline V lookup: CDR1 SGHRS, CDR2 YFSETQ. V gave up 1 base and J gave up 2 bases, with 11 bases separating them. This CDR3 spans 15 amino acids. The DNA of the CDR3 is TGCGCCAGCAGCTTGTTGGCGGGCCCCACAGATACGCAGTATTTT. Its translation: CASSLLAGPTDTQYF.

A single count supports this clonotype. This chain uses TRBV2 with TRBJ1-4; TRBD1 aligns across 8 bases. The CDR3 loop spans 15 amino acids. Per germline, CDR1 SNHLY and CDR2 FYNNEI. V dropped 8 bases and J dropped 6; count of bases not matched to a gene: 11. DNA of the CDR3: TGTGCCAGCCTGGACAGGGCGGGCCGGGATGAAAAACTGTTTTTT. Its translation is CASLDRAGRDEKLFF.

This clonotype turned up a few times. The chain is built from TRBV7-3 and TRBJ2-6, with 7 bases matching TRBD1. Trimming removed 5 bases from V and 2 bases from J; junction bases left unmatched: 6. Germline V gene sequence: CDR1 SGHTA, CDR2 FQGTGA. CDR3 length: 16 residues. CDR3 DNA sequence: TGTGCCAGCAGCCTTTCAGGGGGAACTGGGGCCAACGTCCTGACTTTC. As protein: CASSLSGGTGANVLTF.

This clonotype was recorded many times. This rearrangement joins TRBV11-1 to TRBJ2-1; tentatively, D is TRBD1 or TRBD2 (5 bases each). The germline gives CDR1 SGHAT, CDR2 FQDESV (reference sequence). The CDR3 is 16 amino acids. Trimming removed 6 bases from V and 0 bases from J, with 15 bases in between. CDR3 in amino acids: CASRRDGWSSYNEQFF. The CDR3 DNA reads as TGTGCCAGCAGACGGGACGGCTGGAGCTCCTACAATGAGCAGTTCTTC.

This clonotype has just a few counts. The rearrangement links TRBV6-1 to TRBJ2-2; 13 bases map to TRBD2. The V and J ends lost 6 bases and 1 base, in that order; junction bases with no gene match: 8. This CDR3 contains 18 residues. Germline CDR1 is MNHNS and CDR2 is SASEGT. The CDR3 protein is CASRDTSGGALNTGELFF. CDR3 DNA sequence: TGTGCCAGCAGGGACACTAGCGGGGGGGCCTTGAACACCGGGGAGCTGTTTTTT.